One T cell receptor beta chain is described in this entry. Its antigen is as yet unknown. Some 30,000 T cell genomes (about 0.2 ug DNA) went into each sorted-subset replicate. Sequencing was performed with immunoSEQ multiplex PCR; in TCRdb, only in-frame clones are kept and a portion is missing. This sample has about 1.5 million clones, with 98% found just once. The data stem from a study of shared clonotypes between healthy human individuals. Findings of the study overall: Larger estimated richness was generally seen in naive subsets than in memory subsets.

The sequence was obtained from a man aged 25-40 years in good health. Input material: naive CD4+ T cells sorted from blood. Regarding subset: CD45RA+ positively selected.

The CDR3 reads CASSLEGGNTIYF. The CDR3 nucleotides are TGTGCCAGCAGTTTGGAGGGCGGAAACACCATATATTTT. The genes are TRBV2 and TRBJ1-3; D is undetermined. Germline-derived CDR1 and CDR2 are SNHLY and FYNNEI. This CDR3 has 13 amino acids. Trimming pared 5 bases from V and 4 bases from J, leaving 9 bases between.